This is a list of T cell receptor beta chains from one sample in a study of blood T cells in healthy people across ages. TCRdb reprocessed the 5' RACE reads via MiXCR and lists one record per CDR3 protein. The top ten clones hold roughly 13% of a sample with 1 million to 1.2 million distinct CDR3 sequences, around two fifths of them seen once. Material for sequencing was blood. The receptors stem from a man younger than 35 in good health. The CDR3 runs from the conserved cysteine through the conserved F or W. Each record gives: J gene, V gene, clone size, D gene, CDR3 DNA, CDR3 protein. The D gene is left open where the match is weak. Rows give clone size only sometimes, using once, few, many, or a class for an expanded clone.

J: TRBJ1-6; V: TRBV3-1; size: NA; D: NA; DNA: TGTGCCAGCAGCCAGGAGACAGTATCGGGTTCACCCCTCCACTTT; CDR3: CASSQETVSGSPLHF
J: TRBJ1-2; V: TRBV7-2; size: NA; D: TRBD1; DNA: TGTGCCAGCAGCAAGACAGGGGGCGCGGGCTATGGCTACACCTTC; CDR3: CASSKTGGAGYGYTF
J: TRBJ1-1; V: TRBV5-6; size: NA; D: NA; DNA: TGTGCCAGCAGCTTGTTTCCCCGGGGGAACACTGAAGCTTTCTTT; CDR3: CASSLFPRGNTEAFF
J: TRBJ1-1; V: TRBV6-5; size: many; D: TRBD1; DNA: TGTGCCAGCAGCTACGGACAGGGCGGAACTGAAGCTTTCTTT; CDR3: CASSYGQGGTEAFF
J: TRBJ2-5; V: TRBV3-1; size: NA; D: NA; DNA: TGTGCCAGCAGCCAAGCTCCCGATGGGCGGATGGAGACCCAGTACTTC; CDR3: CASSQAPDGRMETQYF
J: TRBJ2-5; V: TRBV5-1; size: few; D: TRBD1; DNA: TGCGCCAGCAGCCCCTTCAGTGACAGGGGACAAGAGACCCAGTACTTC; CDR3: CASSPFSDRGQETQYF
J: TRBJ1-6; V: TRBV13; size: once; D: NA; DNA: TGTGCCAGCAGCCGGGAGCACGGGAGTTTGGCCCTCCACTTT; CDR3: CASSREHGSLALHF
J: TRBJ1-5; V: TRBV2; size: NA; D: NA; DNA: TGTGCCAGGATAAGGAACAGGGCTCATGGGCAGCCCCAGCATTTT; CDR3: CARIRNRAHGQPQHF
J: TRBJ2-1; V: TRBV11-2; size: NA; D: NA; DNA: TGTGCCAGCAGCTTAAGCACAGGCCCCAATGAGCAGTTCTTC; CDR3: CASSLSTGPNEQFF
J: TRBJ2-1; V: TRBV18; size: few; D: NA; DNA: TGTGCCAGCTCACCTCAAACCGGGACAACGTACAATGAGCAGTTCTTC; CDR3: CASSPQTGTTYNEQFF
J: TRBJ2-1; V: TRBV7-2; size: NA; D: NA; DNA: TGTGCCAGCAGCTTGATGAGGGGACTGTTCTTC; CDR3: CASSLMRGLFF
J: TRBJ2-5; V: TRBV20-1; size: NA; D: TRBD2; DNA: TGCAGTGCTAGAGATCGACTAGCGGGGTCAGAGACCCAGTACTTC; CDR3: CSARDRLAGSETQYF
J: TRBJ1-5; V: TRBV5-1; size: NA; D: NA; DNA: TGCGCCAGCAGCGAGAACGGTGAAGGACAGCCCCAGCATTTT; CDR3: CASSENGEGQPQHF
J: TRBJ2-3; V: TRBV9; size: few; D: NA; DNA: TGTGCCAGCAGCGCCCGACAGAGCACAGATACGCAGTATTTT; CDR3: CASSARQSTDTQYF
J: TRBJ2-3; V: TRBV5-4; size: NA; D: NA; DNA: TGTGCCAGCAGCGTCCCCCCTGGGGATACGCAGTATTTT; CDR3: CASSVPPGDTQYF
J: TRBJ2-3; V: TRBV9; size: few; D: NA; DNA: TGTGCCAGCAGCGTATCCGGGGGATACACAGATACGCAGTATTTT; CDR3: CASSVSGGYTDTQYF
J: TRBJ2-1; V: TRBV27; size: NA; D: NA; DNA: TGTGCCAGCAGTTTATCTGGGGGCTGGCCATATGGGTCTAGCGGACTGAATGAGAAGTTCTTC; CDR3: CASSLSGGWPYGSSGLNEKFF
J: TRBJ2-3; V: TRBV25-1; size: few; D: NA; DNA: TGTGCCAGCAGCCTCTCATGGGGGGACGGGAATTGGGGCACAGATACGCAGTATTTT; CDR3: CASSLSWGDGNWGTDTQYF
J: TRBJ2-1; V: TRBV7-2; size: NA; D: NA; DNA: TGTGCCAGCAGCTTCCATTACGGGGGTGAAAGCTACAATGAGCAGTTCTTC; CDR3: CASSFHYGGESYNEQFF
J: TRBJ1-2; V: TRBV12-3/TRBV12-4; size: many; D: TRBD1; DNA: TGTGCCAGCAGACCCGACAGGGGCGGGGACACCTTC; CDR3: CASRPDRGGDTF
J: TRBJ1-1; V: TRBV25-1; size: few; D: NA; DNA: TGTGCCAGCAGTGAGAGATATGCGCCTGAAGCTTTCTTT; CDR3: CASSERYAPEAFF
J: TRBJ1-4; V: TRBV28; size: NA; D: NA; DNA: TGTGCCAGCCTCGACATAGAGAGTGAAAAACTGTTTTTT; CDR3: CASLDIESEKLFF
J: TRBJ2-3; V: TRBV7-2; size: NA; D: TRBD1; DNA: TGTGCCAGCAGCTTAGGCGGACAGGGGGTAGATACGCAGTATTTT; CDR3: CASSLGGQGVDTQYF
J: TRBJ2-3; V: TRBV20-1; size: many; D: NA; DNA: TGCAGTGCTAGTTACAACAGGGTAGGGACAGATACGCAGTATTTT; CDR3: CSASYNRVGTDTQYF
J: TRBJ1-1; V: TRBV14; size: NA; D: NA; DNA: TGTGCCAGCAGCCAGGGGCAGGGGAGGAAAGCTTTCTTT; CDR3: CASSQGQGRKAFF
J: TRBJ2-3; V: TRBV7-3; size: NA; D: TRBD2; DNA: TGTGCCAGCAGCCTCGTAGCGGGTGGTATAGATACGCAGTATTTT; CDR3: CASSLVAGGIDTQYF
J: TRBJ1-1; V: TRBV4-1; size: NA; D: NA; DNA: TGCGCCAGCAGCCGAGCGAGGAGTGGCACTGAAGCTTTCTTT; CDR3: CASSRARSGTEAFF